Below, one TCR beta chain is given with its context. Antigen unknown. Germline CDR1 and CDR2: LGHNA and YNFKEQ. The CDR3 loop spans 17 amino acids. V shed 0 bases, J shed 1 base, and the junction held 5 bases outside the gene matches. The data originate from a study of radiotherapy plus CTLA-4 blockade in lung cancer. Study in general: There were objective responses in roughly 18% of patients, and approximately 30% had disease control.

Focal radiation with ipilimumab CTLA-4 blockade was given to patients with chemo-refractory metastatic non-small-cell lung cancer. Clones were read by immunoSEQ multiplex PCR, and TCRdb kept only the in-frame ones, dropping some. The sample lists around 100,000 clones; around 84% were seen once. Whole-study results and caveats: Radiotherapy was combined with ipilimumab, and tumor-derived TCR clones then expanded in blood. Among reported predictors of response, early blood T cell clone dynamics with interferon-beta performed best.

This sample comprised peripheral blood, obtained from a patient treated with radiotherapy plus ipilimumab. This TCR derives from a human donor with non-small cell lung cancer that progressed on radiotherapy plus ipilimumab. Some clones in this sample may be carry-over from other donors' samples. V and J are TRBV4-2 and TRBJ1-3; 8 bases agree with TRBD1. CDR3 region: CASSQEGTGPSGNTIYF. The DNA for the CDR3 is TGTGCCAGCAGCCAAGAAGGGACAGGCCCATCTGGAAACACCATATATTTT.